Listed below are T cell receptor beta chains from one sample, sequenced in a study of Ad26.COV2.S vaccination and SARS-CoV-2 variants. The assay was immunoSEQ multiplex PCR, and TCRdb's table has in-frame clones only and misses some. The sample includes 290,000 or so clones, over 75% of them seen just once. Sequencing used peripheral blood, obtained in a trial of Ad26.COV2.S vaccine versus placebo. Receptor source: a person aged 18-60 years who received the Ad26.COV2.S COVID-19 vaccine or a placebo. The CDR3 runs from the conserved cysteine through the conserved F or W. D genes are given only for firm matches. The listing skips clone size in some rows; elsewhere it reads once, few, many or a size class.

V gene	J gene	D gene	clone size	CDR3 DNA	CDR3 protein
TRBV10-3	TRBJ2-2	TRBD1	NA	TGTGCCATCAGTGTCCGATCAGGGGGTCTAACCGGGGAGCTGTTTTTT	CAISVRSGGLTGELFF
TRBV5-1	TRBJ2-5	TRBD1	NA	TGCGCCAGCAGCGTGGACAGGCGGGAGACCCAGTACTTC	CASSVDRRETQYF
TRBV15	TRBJ1-2	TRBD1	NA	TGTGCCACCAGCAGCGACAGGGGCTATGGCTACACCTTC	CATSSDRGYGYTF
TRBV4-2	TRBJ1-5	NA	NA	TGTGCCAGCAGCCAGGACGGTCCCAATCAGCCCCAGCATTTT	CASSQDGPNQPQHF
TRBV4-2	TRBJ2-3	TRBD2	NA	TGTGCCAGCAGCCAAGACACGGGGAGCGGGGGGCGCACAGATACGCAGTATTTT	CASSQDTGSGGRTDTQYF
TRBV6-5	TRBJ2-7	TRBD2	NA	TGTGCCAGCAGTTCCGCGACTAGCGGAGCGGCCGAGCAGTACTTC	CASSSATSGAAEQYF
TRBV27	TRBJ1-2	NA	NA	TGTGCCAGCAGTTTGCACACAGGGCAGTATGGCTACACCTTC	CASSLHTGQYGYTF
TRBV6-2/TRBV6-3	TRBJ2-1	TRBD2	NA	TGTGCCAGCAGTTCCCCCCAGTCTAGCGGGAGCTTTGGGGATGAGCAGTTCTTC	CASSSPQSSGSFGDEQFF
TRBV2	TRBJ1-3	TRBD1	NA	TGTGCCAGCACGCGGGGGACAGGGTCTCTATTACTCTCTGGAAACACCATATATTTT	CASTRGTGSLLLSGNTIYF
TRBV20-1	TRBJ1-2	NA	NA	TGCAGTGCTAGATGGGGTAGTGGCTACACCTTC	CSARWGSGYTF
TRBV5-4	TRBJ2-6	NA	NA	TGTGCCAGCAGCTCGGGCTCTGGGGCCAACGTCCTGACTTTC	CASSSGSGANVLTF
TRBV23-1	TRBJ1-2	NA	NA	TGCGCCAGACGCACGCACGGGATTGCGGCATTTGGCTACACCTTC	CARRTHGIAAFGYTF
TRBV30	TRBJ1-2	NA	NA	TGTGCCGCGGTGGGGAACAGAAACTATGGCTACACCTTC	CAAVGNRNYGYTF
TRBV12-3/TRBV12-4	TRBJ1-1	NA	NA	TGTGCCAGCAGTTTACGTGGTGAAGCTTTCTTT	CASSLRGEAFF
TRBV15	TRBJ2-3	TRBD2	NA	TGTGCCACTAGGACTAGCGGTACAGATACGCAGTATTTT	CATRTSGTDTQYF
TRBV6-2/TRBV6-3	TRBJ1-2	NA	NA	TGTGCCAGCAGTAAACAGGGTTTTTCTGGCTACACCTTC	CASSKQGFSGYTF
TRBV6-5	TRBJ2-7	NA	NA	TGTGCCAGCAGTTACTCGCAGGGACCCTACGAGCAGTACTTC	CASSYSQGPYEQYF
TRBV19	TRBJ2-3	TRBD2	few	TGTGCCAGTAGTATACTAGCGGGGGGGCAGGGCACAGATACGCAGTATTTT	CASSILAGGQGTDTQYF
TRBV19	TRBJ1-1	NA	once	TGTGCCAGTAGTATTAGGGGGGTGAACACTGAAGCTTTCTTT	CASSIRGVNTEAFF
TRBV6-1	TRBJ2-7	TRBD1	NA	TGTGCCAGCAGTGAAGTTGGGACAGGGAAGTACGAGCAGTACTTC	CASSEVGTGKYEQYF
TRBV28	TRBJ2-3	NA	NA	TGTGCCACGCTATTAGGAGGTGCAGATACGCAGTATTTT	CATLLGGADTQYF
TRBV4-3	TRBJ1-1	NA	NA	TGCGCCAGCAGCCAAGAGTGGGGGCTCACTGAAGCTTTCTTT	CASSQEWGLTEAFF
TRBV19	TRBJ1-5	NA	NA	TGTGCCAGTAGTATAGCAGGGAGGCATCAGCCCCAGCATTTT	CASSIAGRHQPQHF
TRBV5-4	TRBJ2-4	NA	NA	TGTGCCAGCAGCACAGCCAGCGGAAACAAAAACATTCAGTACTTC	CASSTASGNKNIQYF
TRBV6-5	TRBJ1-5	TRBD1	NA	TGTGCCAGCAGCGAGGGACAGGCCTACAATCAGCCCCAGCATTTT	CASSEGQAYNQPQHF
TRBV3-1/TRBV3-2	TRBJ2-7	TRBD1	NA	TGTGCCAGCAGCCTGACAGGGGACGGGTACGAGCAGTACTTC	CASSLTGDGYEQYF
TRBV5-8	TRBJ2-7	NA	NA	TGTGCCAGCAGCGGTCTTGGACCCGTCTACGAGCAGTACTTC	CASSGLGPVYEQYF
TRBV3-1/TRBV3-2	TRBJ1-1	NA	NA	TGTGCCAGCAGCCAAGATCACGGGGCTGGCACTGAAGCTTTCTTT	CASSQDHGAGTEAFF
TRBV2	TRBJ2-3	TRBD1	NA	TGTGCCAGCAGCGCGGGACAGGGGGCCAGGGGTACGCAGTATTTT	CASSAGQGARGTQYF
TRBV27	TRBJ2-7	TRBD2	NA	TGTGCCAGCAGTTACGGGGGCTCGGGACTAGCGGGAGTGATCTACGAGCAGTACTTC	CASSYGGSGLAGVIYEQYF
TRBV11-2	TRBJ2-1	TRBD2	few	TGTGCCAGCAGCTTAGGGAAGAGGACTAGCGGCAATGAGCAGTTCTTC	CASSLGKRTSGNEQFF
TRBV2	TRBJ1-2	TRBD1	NA	TGTGCCAGCAGTGAAGCCCAGGGGGCAGGTGGCTACACCTTC	CASSEAQGAGGYTF
TRBV18	TRBJ2-5	TRBD2	NA	TGTGCCAGCTCACCACTCGCGGGAGGGAGAGAGACCCAGTACTTC	CASSPLAGGRETQYF
TRBV7-9	TRBJ1-2	NA	NA	TGTGCCAGCAGCTACAGACAGGAATACGGCTACACCTTC	CASSYRQEYGYTF
TRBV7-3	TRBJ2-1	TRBD2	NA	TGTGCCAGCAGCGTGGGGACTAGCGGCATGAATGAGCAGTTCTTC	CASSVGTSGMNEQFF
TRBV30	TRBJ1-2	NA	NA	TGTGCCTGGGAAAATACAGGGGGCTACACCTTC	CAWENTGGYTF
TRBV5-1	TRBJ2-7	NA	NA	TGCGCCAGCAGCTCGATACAGGGAGGTTCCTACGAGCAGTACTTC	CASSSIQGGSYEQYF
TRBV9	TRBJ1-2	NA	NA	TGTGCCAGCAGCGTAGGGGCAGGGGAACACTATGGCTACACCTTC	CASSVGAGEHYGYTF
TRBV6-5	TRBJ1-1	NA	NA	TGTGCCAGCAGTTACGGGGGGGGAATGAACACTGAAGCTTTCTTT	CASSYGGGMNTEAFF
TRBV7-9	TRBJ2-3	TRBD2	NA	TGTGCCAGCAGCGCGAGCGGGGGGACCAGAGATACGCAGTATTTT	CASSASGGTRDTQYF
TRBV2	TRBJ2-3	TRBD1	NA	TGTGCCAGCAGCCAGGGGGCCACGCAGTATTTT	CASSQGATQYF
TRBV18	TRBJ2-2	TRBD2	NA	TGTGCCAGCTCACCACCGATACTTAGACTAGCGGGGGTTACGAACACCGGGGAGCTGTTTTTT	CASSPPILRLAGVTNTGELFF
TRBV27	TRBJ1-5	NA	NA	TGTGCCAGCAGTTTATCCTCGGTCGCGCACACAGGGCTCGGGCAGCCCCAGCATTTT	CASSLSSVAHTGLGQPQHF
TRBV24-1	TRBJ2-7	NA	once	TGTGCCACCAGTGGTTCCAGCGGGCCAATCCACGAGCAGTACTTC	CATSGSSGPIHEQYF
TRBV4-2	TRBJ2-5	NA	once	TGTGCCAGCAGCCAAGATGTTCCGGGGGAGTACATGGAGACCCAGTACTTC	CASSQDVPGEYMETQYF
TRBV7-9	TRBJ1-1	NA	NA	TGTGCCAGCAGCTTACAAGAGAATATGAACACTGAAGCTTTCTTT	CASSLQENMNTEAFF
TRBV2	TRBJ1-1	NA	NA	TGTGCCAGCAGATGGACACTGAACACTGAAGCTTTCTTT	CASRWTLNTEAFF
TRBV4-1	TRBJ1-2	TRBD1	once	TGCGCCAGCAGCCAGCTTACCCCGACAGGGGATATCTATGGCTACACCTTC	CASSQLTPTGDIYGYTF
TRBV9	TRBJ2-1	TRBD2	NA	TGTGCCAGCAGCGTAGCCCGAGCGGGAGGCTACAATGAGCAGTTCTTC	CASSVARAGGYNEQFF
TRBV2	TRBJ2-5	NA	NA	TGTGCCAGCAGCGTCACCTTCCCAAGACAGCAAGAGACCCAGTACTTC	CASSVTFPRQQETQYF
TRBV27	TRBJ1-2	TRBD1	NA	TGTGCCAGCAGGTTTCGATCGGGGACAGGGGGCGGGCGATCCTATGGCTACACCTTC	CASRFRSGTGGGRSYGYTF
TRBV28	TRBJ1-3	NA	NA	TGTGCCAGCAGTTTCTCCAGGGGCTCTGGAAACACCATATATTTT	CASSFSRGSGNTIYF
TRBV18	TRBJ2-6	NA	once	TGTGCCAGCTCGCGAGAGCTGGGTTACCGCTCTGGGGCCAACGTCCTGACTTTC	CASSRELGYRSGANVLTF